This T cell receptor beta chain was found in a study of Graves' ophthalmopathy and Graves' hyperthyroidism. This clonotype was seen at least ten times. RNA transcripts were the template, and TCR beta CDR3 regions were amplified from them. HTBI-primed first-round RT-PCR preceded second-round multiplex PCR. Using its own MiXCR run on the multiplex PCR reads, TCRdb lists one record per CDR3 protein. The sample has some 390,000 distinct CDR3 sequences, around 20% seen once; the top ten hold roughly 1.4%. V was shortened by 4 bases and J by 5 bases, with 9 bases between the two germline ends. The CDR3 loop spans 12 amino acids. Germline assignment: CDR1 LNHNV and CDR2 YYDKDF (reference sequence).

Sequenced: peripheral blood. The chain joins TRBV15 to TRBJ2-7; possibly TRBD2 for D (6 bases). This TCR was recovered from a woman aged 18-29 years with Graves' ophthalmopathy. The CDR3 DNA reads as TGTGCCACCAGCATAGGGGAGGACGAGCAGTACTTC. The encoded protein is CATSIGEDEQYF.